This note documents a single T cell receptor (beta chain) sequence. Patients were living with locally advanced or metastatic urothelial carcinoma. What went into each PCR as a spike was synthetic TCR analog templates. The assay was immunoSEQ multiplex PCR, and TCRdb's table has in-frame clones only and misses some. The sample consists of approximately 71,000 clones, roughly nine tenths of them appearing once. The data were taken from a study of PD-L1 blockade in urothelial cancer. Overall study context: Timepoints chosen for blood analysis were 3 weeks (second dose) and 6 weeks after treatment start. The median T cell count in blood samples was more than 110,000.

Deletions cut 0 bases from V and 6 bases from J, with 18 bases between. The germline gives CDR1 SGHRS, CDR2 YFSETQ. The CDR3 loop spans 16 amino acids. The TCR originated in a man aged 60-69 years with urothelial cancer. The material was PBMCs, obtained around atezolizumab (anti-PD-L1) treatment. The chain combines TRBV5-1 with TRBJ1-1, with D maybe TRBD1 (5 bases). In DNA form, the CDR3 reads TGCGCCAGCAGCTTGGCCGGGGGGGTTTCCGGTTCTGAAGCTTTCTTT. Residues: CASSLAGGVSGSEAFF.